This paragraph covers one T cell receptor beta chain sequence. This sample was included in a study of blood T cell repertoires in COVID-19. In the original workflow: How many nucleated cells were present was estimated from reference gene primer amplification. The table came from immunoSEQ multiplex PCR; TCRdb's copy has only in-frame clones and leaves some out. The V and J calls and clone size were taken over from that table, and D and trimming were inferred from the DNA. The data contain roughly 35,000 clones, about 90% of them singletons. Sequenced material: peripheral blood. The receptor's source is a man in his sixties with active COVID-19.

Here the CDR3 DNA reads TGTGCCAGCAGCGGATGGGACTTCTACGAGCAGTACTTC. Amino acids: CASSGWDFYEQYF. The chain has TRBV6-5 and TRBJ2-7; D may be TRBD2 (6 bases). There are 13 residues in the CDR3. Trimming stripped 6 bases from V and 3 bases from J, with 12 bases between. From germline, CDR1 is MNHEY and CDR2 SVGAGI.